This TCR beta chain was retrieved from a study of identical twins. The study, taken as a whole, reports: Models underestimated out-of-frame TCR alpha sharing in monozygotic twins. Without tracking the same donors, conclusions rested on cross-sectional statistical analysis.

Deletions cut 4 bases from V and 0 bases from J, with 6 bases between. CDR3 length equals 13 residues. The germline CDR1 and CDR2 sequences are SEHNR and FQNEAQ (reference sequence). A single record per CDR3 protein comes from TCRdb applying MiXCR to the 5' RACE reads. The repertoire holds 1.5 million to 2 million distinct CDR3 sequences, with about 30% as singletons. This clonotype appeared many times. The antigen is unknown. The chain is built from TRBV7-9 and TRBJ2-5; D ambiguous. The TCR sequence derives from a newborn girl in good health. The specimen was cord blood. For the CDR3, the DNA is TGTGCCAGCAGCTCGGAATACCAAGAGACCCAGTACTTC. Protein sequence: CASSSEYQETQYF.